This note documents a single T cell receptor (beta chain) sequence. Its specificity is unknown. The data originate from a study of T cells expressing NK-cell markers. Study-level points and caveats: Of the CD8+ T cells in five or six donors, about 1.0-7.0% belonged to dominant NKG2C+ clonotypes. Once again these clonotypes came out on top in the CD3+CD56-NKG2C+ fraction of a few donors.

As the method of synthesis, 5'RACE template switching with UMIs yielded TCR beta cDNA. TCRdb re-called the 5' RACE reads and gives one entry per CDR3 protein, without DNA. This table lists 500,000 to 600,000 distinct CDR3 sequences. CDR1 and CDR2 (germline): MNHEY, SMNVEV (reference sequence). CDR3 size: 14 residues. The TCR was taken from a man aged 18 to 29 in good health. The V gene is TRBV27, the J gene TRBJ2-7; TCRdb's D call, TRBD1, is unchecked because there is no DNA. Sequenced: blood T cells: a sorted CD56 or NKG2C T cell subset, CD4+ or CD8+ T cells, or bulk PBMC T cells (not recorded which). CDR3 region: CASGGGTNYYEQYF.